This is a list of T cell receptor beta chains from one sample in a study of cytomegalovirus exposure and HLA in healthy donors. Sequenced by immunoSEQ multiplex PCR; TCRdb stores in-frame clones only, minus some. The data show 85,000 to 120,000 clones, roughly four fifths seen once. The sequenced sample was PBMCs. Receptor source: a man aged 45-65 years in good health and CMV-seronegative. Both conserved end residues are part of each CDR3. D genes are given only for firm matches. Size is omitted from some rows. Given values are once, few, many or a class for expanded clones.

size	V	J	D	DNA	CDR3
NA	TRBV5-1	TRBJ1-2	NA	TGCGCCAGCAGTTTTACTACCATGGGGGGAGGCTATGGCTACACCTTC	CASSFTTMGGGYGYTF
NA	TRBV9	TRBJ1-4	TRBD1	TGTGCCAGCAGCGCCGGGACAGGGAGGTCCGGTGAAAAACTGTTTTTT	CASSAGTGRSGEKLFF
NA	TRBV5-8	TRBJ2-1	TRBD2	TGTGCCAGCAGCCTTGGACTAGCGGGGGGGCTGGGGGATGAGCAGTTCTTC	CASSLGLAGGLGDEQFF
NA	TRBV19	TRBJ2-2	TRBD2	TGTGCCAGTACTACCATGGCTAGCGGGGAGGGCACCGGGGAGCTGTTTTTT	CASTTMASGEGTGELFF
NA	TRBV6-5	TRBJ2-2	NA	TGTGCCAGCAGTTCCGGGACATCGAACACCGGGGAGCTGTTTTTT	CASSSGTSNTGELFF
few	TRBV29-1	TRBJ2-7	TRBD1	TGCAGCGTTGAGGTGAACAGGGGCACCGAGCAGTACTTC	CSVEVNRGTEQYF
NA	TRBV4-2	TRBJ1-4	NA	TGTGCCAGCAGCCAAGATGCGGAGGAAAAACTGTTTTTT	CASSQDAEEKLFF
NA	TRBV6-1	TRBJ2-2	NA	TGTGCCAGCAGGGGGGGGCCCACCGGGGAGCTGTTTTTT	CASRGGPTGELFF
NA	TRBV6-1	TRBJ2-1	TRBD2	TGTGCCAGCAGTGAAGCCACCACTAGCGGGGGGGCATATCAGCAGTTCTTC	CASSEATTSGGAYQQFF
NA	TRBV6-1	TRBJ2-3	TRBD1	TGTGCCAGCAGTCTTGAGGGGGCAGCGGATACGCAGTATTTT	CASSLEGAADTQYF